The present entry profiles one T cell receptor (beta chain) with its context. Its specific antigen is unknown. No base-level quality is on record; no much larger clone is a single base apart. This sample was included in a study of blood T cell repertoires in COVID-19 (dated by TCRdb to the early 2020s). Regarding the complete study: Samples covering the acute and convalescent phases of COVID-19 were provided by collaborators in the United States, Italy and Spain. The prospective study material was composed of cDNA or gDNA derived from T cells, B-cell-depleted T cells, or PBMCs. The dataset comprised deeply sampled blood TCRbeta repertoires from subjects exposed to, actively infected with, or recovered from COVID-19. The repertoires were released in a freely available public database intended as a resource for research on the immune response to SARS-CoV-2. The samples were drawn from two sources: the first 160 participants of the ongoing ImmuneRACE study, and about 1,300 subjects contributed by 6 global collaborators. Sample metadata almost always included a de-identified subject ID, COVID-19 status, age in years and sex. Where HLA class I and class II types were available, the types were taken from metadata supplied by the sample provider, not from assay-based typing. What the study reported, not specific to this receptor: Clinical and demographic metadata were provided uncurated, with the amount varying by source and participant.

The immunoSEQ Assay, a bias-controlled multiplex PCR, was used to amplify TCRbeta CDR3 regions from genomic DNA. Per the authors' processing: Nucleated cell counts per sample were estimated from amplification of reference gene primers within the assay. To quantify the absolute abundance of each unique TCRbeta CDR3 rearrangement, sequence reads were collapsed and filtered. Productive Simpson clonality was computed per sample as the square root of Simpson's diversity index over productive rearrangements. Sourced from immuneACCESS, this table was stored by TCRdb with only in-frame sequences that have V and J called. A share of the clones is absent; for the studies checked, an unresolved V gene accounts for under half, and the remainder has no known explanation. The V and J calls and clone size come from that table; D and trimming were worked out from the DNA. The sample table holds around 110,000 clones, of which less than 95% were seen once. In total, the top ten clones hold 1.8% of the sample.

V loses 0 bases, J loses 5 bases, and the germline ends lie 4 bases apart. CDR3 length: 12 amino acids, cysteine to phenylalanine. Only the CDR3 portion is preserved as DNA: 36 bases, with reading frame beginning at the first base. CDR1 and CDR2 are drawn from the germline V gene: SGHRS, YFSETQ. Collaborating institutions collected whole blood in K2EDTA tubes following their own protocols. For TCRbeta analysis, collaborators shipped samples in one of three forms: frozen whole blood, isolated PBMCs, or DNA extracted from either of those sample types. The receptor was isolated from a human donor with active COVID-19. The donor label of this sample is uncertain. The sequenced material came from peripheral blood. This sequence uses TRBV5-1 and TRBJ2-3, with an unclear D gene assignment. The CDR3: CASSLALDTQYF. The nucleotide sequence reads TGCGCCAGCAGCTTGGCCTTAGATACGCAGTATTTT.